The 23 T cell receptor beta chains presented below share a single source sample, sequenced in a study of shared clonotypes between healthy human individuals. Libraries were prepared by immunoSEQ multiplex PCR; TCRdb keeps only in-frame clonotypes and omits some of them. Of over 1.5 million clones listed, 98% were seen once; the top ten hold approximately 0.44%. Sequences were obtained from naive CD4+ T cells sorted from blood. The sample's subset: CD45RA+ positively selected. The source is a young man in good health.

This chain uses TRBV5-5 with TRBJ2-1; D might be TRBD1 or TRBD2, each matching 6 bases. Trimming took off 2 bases at V and 0 bases at J, with 9 bases between the two ends. Germline V gives CDR1 SGHKS, CDR2 YYEKEE (reference sequence). The CDR3 contains 15 residues. The CDR3, as DNA: TGTGCCAGCAGCTTTGAGGGGGGCTCCTACAATGAGCAGTTCTTC. Its protein product is CASSFEGGSYNEQFF. The entire variable domain, with the rest obtained from reference TRBV5-5 and TRBJ2-1, is as follows: DAGVTQSPTHLIKTRGQQVTLRCSPISGHKSVSWYQQVLGQGPQFIFQYYEKEERGRGNFPDRFSARQFPNYSSELNVNALLLGDSALYLCASSFEGGSYNEQFFGPGTRLTVL.

The rearrangement joins TRBV5-8 to TRBJ2-3; a weak D match, TRBD1 (6 bases). CDR3 length: 16 amino acids. V lost 0 bases, J lost 2 bases, and 13 bases lay in between. Germline V gives CDR1 SGHTS, CDR2 YDEGEE. CDR3 nucleotides: TGTGCCAGCAGCTTGGGGACAGTAACCATCACAGATACGCAGTATTTT. Its translation: CASSLGTVTITDTQYF.

The chain has TRBV2 and TRBJ2-2, with D perhaps matching TRBD2 (6 bases). Between the trimmed V and J ends, which lost 2 bases and 5 bases, there was a span of 15 bases. Germline CDR1 SNHLY, CDR2 FYNNEI. The length of the CDR3 is 16 residues. CDR3 DNA sequence: TGTGCCAGCAGTGAATCGGGGGTCGAATTGACCGGGGAGCTGTTTTTT. Translation: CASSESGVELTGELFF.

This chain connects TRBV6-1 to TRBJ2-7, with 8 bases identical to TRBD2. Trimming removed 5 bases from V and 3 bases from J; junction bases left unmatched: 3. The V gene's germline CDR1 is MNHNS and CDR2 SASEGT. This CDR3 has 13 residues. The CDR3 here is CASSRSGSYEQYF. The CDR3, as DNA: TGTGCCAGCAGTAGGAGCGGGAGCTACGAGCAGTACTTC.

The V and J genes are TRBV29-1 and TRBJ2-2; no clear D. V lost 7 bases to trimming and J lost 5 bases, with 8 bases between them. The germline gives CDR1 SQVTM, CDR2 ANQGSEA. The CDR3 extends over 11 amino acids. The CDR3 loop is CSGGVTGELFF. CDR3 nucleotide sequence: TGCAGCGGTGGGGTAACCGGGGAGCTGTTTTTT.

The CDR3 nucleotides read TGTGCCAGCAGCCAAGCCCCCGGAGAAACGCAGTATTTT. This translates into CASSQAPGETQYF. The chain carries TRBV4-2 and TRBJ2-3, with unresolved D. Germline CDR1 reads LGHNA; CDR2 reads YNFKEQ. The CDR3 runs 13 residues. V was trimmed by 1 base and J by 9 bases, leaving 11 bases between them.

This clone was seen once. This chain joins TRBV21-1 and TRBJ1-2; no DNA check was done on the table's D call, TRBD1. TRBV21-1 is a documented pseudogene. The CDR3 consists of 14 residues. The CDR3 loop is CASRMTGSNYGYTF. CDR3 coding DNA: TGTGCCAGCAGAATGACAGGGAGTAACTATGGCTACACCTTC.

The chain recombines TRBV6-1 with TRBJ2-7, with TRBD1 matching over 9 bases. Germline V gives CDR1 MNHNS, CDR2 SASEGT. The CDR3 length is 18 residues. V lost 2 bases and J lost 0; bases outside the gene matches: 11. CDR3 sequence: CASSEFGTGIYPSYEQYF. The DNA of the CDR3 is TGTGCCAGCAGTGAATTCGGGACAGGGATATATCCCTCCTACGAGCAGTACTTC.

CDR3 in DNA: TGTGCCATCCAACTAACCCCGGGTGTAGGGGCCTTCTTTGAGCAGTACTTC. Protein sequence: CAIQLTPGVGAFFEQYF. V usage is TRBV7-8 and J usage is TRBJ2-7; the D gene is possibly TRBD1 (5 bases). The V gene's germline CDR1 is SGHVS and CDR2 FQNEAQ. CDR3 length: 17 amino acids. Trimming pared 10 bases from V and 7 bases from J, leaving 32 bases between.

The chain carries TRBV4-1 and TRBJ1-2, with unresolved D. The CDR3 sequence is 16 residues long. With 2 bases removed from V and 0 bases from J, the gap between germline ends came to 13 bases. Germline CDR1 and CDR2: MGHRA and YSYEKL. The CDR3 coding sequence is TGCGCCAGCAGCCAAAGTGAGGTTAGGGCTAACTATGGCTACACCTTC. It yields the protein CASSQSEVRANYGYTF.

V usage is TRBV28 and J usage is TRBJ2-7, with D maybe TRBD2 (6 bases). Germline-derived CDR1 and CDR2 are MDHEN and SYDVKM. The CDR3 contains 15 residues. V was trimmed by 7 bases and J by 0 bases, leaving 16 bases between them. The CDR3 DNA reads as TGTGCCAGCACAGGAGCTAGCGTATCCTCCTACGAGCAGTACTTC. This encodes CASTGASVSSYEQYF.

A word on this clone: The identical CDR3 is also encoded by other nucleotide sequences in the sample. The V call is TRBV27, the J call TRBJ2-2; no reliable D call. This CDR3 region has 14 residues. CDR1 MNHEY and CDR2 SMNVEV come from the germline V gene (reference sequence). V lost 2 bases and J 3 bases, leaving 7 bases between the germline ends. This chain's CDR3 is CASSLSVDTGELFF. CDR3 DNA sequence: TGTGCCAGCAGTTTAAGTGTTGACACCGGGGAGCTGTTTTTT.

The chain has TRBV21-1 and TRBJ2-3. TRBV21-1 is a pseudogene. The CDR3 runs 16 residues. The CDR3 sequence: CASSKTHCLGTDTQYF. Here the CDR3 DNA reads TGTGCCAGCAGCAAAACCCACTGTTTGGGTACAGATACGCAGTATTTT.

In this sample, this clone turned up once. This CDR3 is also generated by other DNA sequences in the sample. The chain has TRBV9 and TRBJ2-1; 7 bases are a match to TRBD2. V gave up 0 bases and J gave up 4 bases; unmatched junction bases: 4. The length of the CDR3 is 15 residues. Germline-derived CDR1 and CDR2 are SGDLS and YYNGEE. CDR3 bases: TGTGCCAGCAGCGTAGCAGGCGGGAGATACAATGAGCAGTTCTTC. It is translated as CASSVAGGRYNEQFF.

The chain links TRBV6-1 to TRBJ2-7; the match to TRBD1 covers 10 bases. Germline V gives CDR1 MNHNS, CDR2 SASEGT. Trimming at V came to 4 bases and at J to 7 bases, leaving 7 bases not matched to a gene. This CDR3 has 14 residues. CDR3 residues: CASSGRDRGGEQYF. The CDR3 region has the DNA TGTGCCAGCAGTGGCCGGGACAGGGGAGGGGAGCAGTACTTC.

This chain links TRBV5-1 with TRBJ1-5; D might be TRBD1 (5 bases). The CDR3 covers 15 residues. Trimming stripped 0 bases from V and 3 bases from J, with 10 bases between. CDR1 and CDR2 (germline): SGHRS, YFSETQ. Here the CDR3 reads CASSLAPGNNQPQHF. Here the CDR3 DNA reads TGCGCCAGCAGCTTGGCCCCAGGGAACAATCAGCCCCAGCATTTT. Drawing the rest from reference TRBV5-1 and TRBJ1-5, the complete variable domain is KAGVTQTPRYLIKTRGQQVTLSCSPISGHRSVSWYQQTPGQGLQFLFEYFSETQRNKGNFPGRFSGRQFSNSRSEMNVSTLELGDSALYLCASSLAPGNNQPQHFGDGTRLSIL.

This chain joins TRBV28 and TRBJ1-5; TRBD1 is a possible D gene (5 bases). V lost 3 bases, J lost 4 bases, and 13 bases lay in between. The CDR3 has 15 residues. CDR1 is MDHEN, CDR2 SYDVKM, per germline. CDR3 loop: CASSFGGATNQPQHF. The CDR3 bases are TGTGCCAGCAGTTTTGGAGGGGCCACTAATCAGCCCCAGCATTTT.

The gene calls are TRBV7-2 and TRBJ2-3, with 7 bases identical to TRBD2. The CDR3 totals 12 residues. After removal of 5 bases from V and 9 bases from J, the junction contained 5 bases not matched to a gene. The germline CDR1 and CDR2 sequences are SGHTA and FQGNSA. CDR3 sequence reads: CASSPLRETQYF. The CDR3 DNA is TGTGCCAGCAGCCCTCTGCGGGAGACGCAGTATTTT. The complete variable domain, with remaining parts taken from reference TRBV7-2 and TRBJ2-3, reads GAGVSQSPSNKVTEKGKDVELRCDPISGHTALYWYRQSLGQGLEFLIYFQGNSAPDKSGLPSDRFSAERTGGSVSTLTIQRTQQEDSAVYLCASSPLRETQYFGPGTRLTVL.

This chain uses TRBV30 with TRBJ2-3, with D unresolved. The CDR3 loop spans 12 amino acids. Germline values: CDR1 GTSNPN, CDR2 SVGIG (reference sequence). V was pared by 1 base and J by 5 bases, with 7 bases between. The CDR3 DNA is TGTGCCTGGAGTGGGCTCCGAGATACGCAGTATTTT. It is translated as CAWSGLRDTQYF.

This rearrangement joins TRBV7-9 to TRBJ1-2, with unresolved D. Germline CDR1 SEHNR, CDR2 FQNEAQ (reference sequence). The CDR3 has 13 amino acids. The V end lost 4 bases, the J end lost 6 bases, and 12 bases lay between the germline ends. The CDR3 loop is CASSSIWVHGYTF. In DNA form, the CDR3 reads TGTGCCAGCAGCTCGATCTGGGTGCATGGCTACACCTTC.

The rearrangement uses TRBV28 and TRBJ2-7; 12 bases are shared with TRBD2. Germline CDR1 and CDR2: MDHEN and SYDVKM. Trimming removed 5 bases from V and 4 bases from J; junction bases left unmatched: 6. CDR3 length equals 15 residues. Here the CDR3 reads CASSVLAGGRYEQYF. DNA of the CDR3: TGTGCCAGCAGTGTACTAGCGGGAGGACGTTACGAGCAGTACTTC.

This rearrangement joins TRBV5-1 to TRBJ2-1; possible D gene TRBD2, 5 bases. Germline assignment: CDR1 SGHRS and CDR2 YFSETQ. The CDR3 loop spans 14 amino acids. V lost 4 bases and J lost 15, with 23 bases in between. Written as DNA, the CDR3 is TGCGCCAGCAGCCCGGGGTTTGACCCGCCTCGGGTGTTCTTC. Translation gives CASSPGFDPPRVFF.

This clone was seen just once. The chain joins TRBV7-9 to TRBJ2-5, with D hard to call. The CDR3 loop spans 15 amino acids. V lost 5 bases to trimming and J lost 5 bases, with 18 bases between them. Per the germline V gene, CDR1 is SEHNR and CDR2 is FQNEAQ (reference sequence). CDR3 in amino acids: CASSLRAEIQETQYF. The DNA for the CDR3 is TGTGCCAGCAGCCTTAGGGCGGAGATCCAGGAGACCCAGTACTTC.